The 30 T cell receptor beta chains listed next were all sequenced from one sample in a study of breast tumors, draining lymph nodes, adjacent tissues. TCRdb reprocessed the multiplex PCR reads with MiXCR, giving one entry per CDR3 protein. Among over 60,000 distinct CDR3 sequences, approximately 45% were seen once, and the ten largest hold approximately 9.1%. Sequencing was done on a sample of breast tumor tissue. These receptors were taken from a female donor with breast cancer. Some clones in this sample may be carry-over from other donors' samples.

This clonotype has just a few counts. The chain combines TRBV4-3 with TRBJ1-1; D gene unclear. Germline assignment: CDR1 LGHNA and CDR2 YSLEER. CDR3 length: 10 residues. V was clipped by 0 bases and J by 10 bases, with 3 bases between them. This CDR3 reads CASSQDVAFF. The CDR3 DNA reads TGCGCCAGCAGCCAAGATGTAGCTTTCTTT.

This clonotype was seen repeatedly, ten times or more. The chain carries TRBV7-9 and TRBJ2-3; 13 bases line up with TRBD2. V shed 4 bases, J shed 0 bases, and the junction held 7 bases outside the gene matches. Germline-derived CDR1 and CDR2 are SEHNR and FQNEAQ (reference sequence). CDR3 length: 18 residues. The CDR3 region is CASSCRTSGGPSTDTQYF. CDR3 DNA sequence: TGTGCCAGCAGCTGCAGGACTAGCGGGGGCCCTAGCACAGATACGCAGTATTTT.

This clonotype appeared many times. The chain uses TRBV19 and TRBJ2-1; D perhaps matches TRBD2 (6 bases). Germline V CDR1 and CDR2: LNHDA, SQIVND (reference sequence). Between the trimmed V and J ends, which lost 2 bases and 7 bases, there was a span of 21 bases. This CDR3 comprises 17 residues. The CDR3 DNA reads TGTGCCAGTAGTATAAAAAGCTGGGGGGAGGCTAGGAATGAGCAGTTCTTC. This encodes CASSIKSWGEARNEQFF. The complete variable domain, with remaining parts taken from reference TRBV19 and TRBJ2-1, reads DGGITQSPKYLFRKEGQNVTLSCEQNLNHDAMYWYRQDPGQGLRLIYYSQIVNDFQKGDIAEGYSVSREKKESFPLTVTSAQKNPTAFYLCASSIKSWGEARNEQFFGPGTRLTVL.

The chain employs TRBV2 and TRBJ2-6; D remains unclear. Trimming stripped 7 bases from V and 4 bases from J, with 8 bases between. Germline V gives CDR1 SNHLY, CDR2 FYNNEI. This CDR3 has 13 amino acids. CDR3 DNA: TGTGCCAGCATAGGAACAGGGGCCAACGTCCTGACTTTC. Its protein product is CASIGTGANVLTF.

Ten or more counts support this clonotype. This chain connects TRBV14 to TRBJ1-2, with unresolved D. Looked up from germline, CDR1 is SGHDN and CDR2 is FVKESK. V lost 2 bases to trimming and J lost 7 bases, with 14 bases between them. This CDR3 is 14 amino acids long. The CDR3 loop reads CASSQPTGLVGYTF. Written as DNA, the CDR3 is TGTGCCAGCAGCCAACCGACCGGGTTAGTTGGCTACACCTTC.

This clonotype occurred once. The CDR3 DNA follows: TGTGCCAGCGCTTCAGGGGCAGGGAGCAATCAGCCCCAGCATTTT. As protein: CASASGAGSNQPQHF. The chain employs TRBV6-1 and TRBJ1-5; possible D gene TRBD1, 6 bases. The germline gives CDR1 MNHNS, CDR2 SASEGT. The ends were cut back, 8 bases at V and 1 base at J, with 15 bases in the middle. The CDR3 covers 15 residues.

As concerns this clonotype: Since a much larger clone is just one base distant, this may be a read error. Since the CDR3 does not end with the conserved phenylalanine or tryptophan, this likely comes from a read error. The chain combines TRBV20-1 with TRBJ2-1; D is unclear. CDR3 length equals 10 residues. Germline values: CDR1 DFQATT, CDR2 SNEGSKA (reference sequence). V lost 6 bases and J 6 bases, leaving 6 bases between the germline ends. This CDR3 reads CSAKANEQFS. In nucleotides, the CDR3 is TGCAGTGCGAAAGCCAATGAGCAGTTCTCC.

About this clonotype: A read error may explain this, as a much larger clone is one base away. The chain joins TRBV13 to TRBJ1-5; 7 bases are shared with TRBD1. This CDR3 region has 13 residues. V lost 2 bases to trimming and J lost 9 bases; unmatched junction nucleotides: 4. Germline lookup yields CDR1 PRHDT and CDR2 FYEKMQ (reference sequence). The CDR3 here is CASSLLRGPPQHF. Written as DNA, the CDR3 is TGTGCCAGCAGCTTACTAAGGGGGCCGCCCCAGCATTTT.

This clonotype was seen repeatedly, ten times or more. The V call is TRBV4-2, the J call TRBJ2-6, with D uncertain. V lost 3 bases and J lost 4, with 10 bases in between. This CDR3 has 15 amino acids. Germline-derived CDR1 and CDR2 are LGHNA and YNFKEQ. The CDR3 loop reads CASSHARSGANVLTF. As DNA, the CDR3 is TGTGCCAGCAGCCACGCCCGCTCAGGGGCCAACGTCCTGACTTTC.

With regard to this clonotype: A read error may account for a junction end that differs from germline. The chain has TRBV24-1 and TRBJ1-5, with D tentatively TRBD1 (6 bases). The CDR3 has 18 residues. Per germline, CDR1 KGHDR and CDR2 SFDVKD. CDR3 protein: CASSSLRDIRNSNQPQHF. In DNA, the CDR3 is TGTGCCAGCAGTTCCCTCCGGGACATCCGGAATAGCAATCAGCCCCAGCATTTT.

The J gene is TRBJ2-7, the V gene TRBV28; tentatively, D is TRBD1 or TRBD2 (7 bases each). The CDR3 has 14 amino acids. The germline V gene has CDR1 MDHEN and CDR2 SYDVKM. V lost 6 bases, J lost 4 bases, and 16 bases lay in between. CDR3 nucleotide sequence: TGTGCCAGCAGCTCAGGGGGAGGGGTATACGAGCAGTACTTC. Protein sequence: CASSSGGGVYEQYF.

The chain carries TRBV20-1 and TRBJ1-4; D may be TRBD1 (5 bases). Looked up from germline, CDR1 is DFQATT and CDR2 is SNEGSKA (reference sequence). The CDR3 totals 12 residues. Trimming stripped 6 bases from V and 14 bases from J, with 19 bases between. As DNA, the CDR3 is TGCAGTGCCCATATACAGGACCTAGGGCTGTTTTTT. As protein: CSAHIQDLGLFF.

Notes on this clonotype: A junction end diverges from the germline sequence, so it may reflect a read error. The genes are TRBV2 and TRBJ2-7; possible D gene TRBD2, 5 bases. Germline assignment: CDR1 SNHLY and CDR2 FYNNEI. The CDR3 runs to 12 residues. The CDR3 region is CAISERASKQYF. The CDR3 bases are TGTGCCATCAGTGAGAGGGCTAGCAAGCAGTACTTC.

About this clonotype itself: A much larger clone is a single base away; this may be a read error. The chain couples TRBV13 to TRBJ2-7, with no clear D. Germline lookup yields CDR1 PRHDT and CDR2 FYEKMQ (reference sequence). With 2 bases removed from V and 4 bases from J, the gap between germline ends came to 12 bases. The CDR3 runs 14 residues. As DNA, the CDR3 is TGTGCCAGCAGCTTACCAGGATCAGCTTACGAGCAGTACTTC. It codes for CASSLPGSAYEQYF.

Details on this clonotype: Given the absence of the conserved phenylalanine or tryptophan at the CDR3 end, a read error is likely. The chain has TRBV12-3 or TRBV12-4 and TRBJ2-1, with 14 bases fitting TRBD2. This CDR3 contains 16 residues. V lost 7 bases, J lost 7 bases, and 9 bases stayed unmatched. In DNA form, the CDR3 reads TGTGCCAGCACCAACCCCGGGACTAGCGGGGGAAATGAGCAGTTCCTC. The encoded protein is CASTNPGTSGGNEQFL.

This clonotype was counted at least ten times. This chain connects TRBV6-2 or TRBV6-3 to TRBJ2-1; 8 nucleotides agree with TRBD2. This CDR3 has 15 amino acids. Trimming removed 6 bases from V and 1 base from J; junction bases left unmatched: 5. Germline CDR1 MNHEY, CDR2 SVGEGT. CDR3 in amino acids: CASRGGTSSYNEQFF. Written as DNA, the CDR3 is TGTGCCAGCAGGGGCGGGACTAGTTCCTACAATGAGCAGTTCTTC.

Ten or more counts support this clonotype. A much larger clone differs by one base, so this may be a read error. The rearrangement joins TRBV5-1 to TRBJ2-7; TRBD1 aligns across 7 bases. Trimming at V came to 0 bases and at J to 9 bases, leaving 6 bases not matched to a gene. The CDR3 runs to 13 residues. The germline V gene encodes CDR1 SGHRS and CDR2 YFSETQ. The CDR3 DNA reads as TGCGCCAGCAGCTTGGCCGAAGGGGGCGTGCAGTACTTC. Translating it yields CASSLAEGGVQYF.

The genes are TRBV19 and TRBJ1-5; D is possibly TRBD1 (6 bases). The germline CDR1 and CDR2 sequences are LNHDA and SQIVND (reference sequence). Between the trimmed V and J ends, which lost 4 bases and 10 bases, there was a span of 17 bases. The CDR3 sequence is 14 residues long. The CDR3 reads CASSRVGGSFPQHF. The CDR3 DNA is TGTGCCAGTAGTAGGGTGGGGGGCAGTTTTCCCCAGCATTTT.

As concerns this clonotype: Since a much larger clone is just one base distant, this may be a read error. The rearrangement uses TRBV7-2 and TRBJ2-7; 13 bases are shared with TRBD2. The CDR3 totals 19 residues. The trim removed 1 base at V and 3 bases at J, leaving 12 bases unmatched. Germline CDR1 SGHTA, CDR2 FQGNSA. CDR3 region: CASSLGRPGLAGLHYEQYF. In nucleotides, the CDR3 is TGTGCCAGCAGCTTAGGTCGACCGGGACTAGCGGGGCTACACTACGAGCAGTACTTC.

V usage is TRBV2 and J usage is TRBJ1-4; D gene unclear. The germline gives CDR1 SNHLY, CDR2 FYNNEI. CDR3 length: 12 amino acids. Trimming stripped 8 bases from V and 7 bases from J, with 11 bases between. The CDR3, as DNA: TGTGCCAGCGGCACGGTTCCTGAAAAACTGTTTTTT. This codes for CASGTVPEKLFF.

Worth noting for this clonotype: The junction does not match germline at one end; this may be a read error. The V call is TRBV20-1, the J call TRBJ1-5; D not certain. Germline values: CDR1 DFQATT, CDR2 SNEGSKA (reference sequence). The CDR3 loop spans 15 amino acids. Here the CDR3 DNA reads TGCGGTGCTAGAATTTCCCCCTCCGGCAATCAGCCCCAGCATTTT. Its translation is CGARISPSGNQPQHF.

This clonotype came up many times. In nucleotides, the CDR3 is TGTGCCTGGAGTGTAGGGGGCGGCTACACCTTC. Its translation is CAWSVGGGYTF. The chain employs TRBV30 and TRBJ1-2, with TRBD1 matching over 7 bases. The CDR3 is 11 residues long. Trimming cost V 0 bases and J 8 bases; bases outside gene matches: 0. The germline CDR1 and CDR2 sequences are GTSNPN and SVGIG (reference sequence).

The genes are TRBV15 and TRBJ1-2; the D is unclear. V shed 2 bases and J shed 3 bases, with 10 bases lying between them. CDR3 length equals 14 residues. The germline V gene encodes CDR1 LNHNV and CDR2 YYDKDF (reference sequence). The CDR3 DNA follows: TGTGCCACCAGCAGATCCGAGGACTACTATGGCTACACCTTC. It is translated as CATSRSEDYYGYTF.

This rearrangement joins TRBV5-1 to TRBJ2-5; tentative D call: TRBD1 (7 bases). CDR1 and CDR2 (germline): SGHRS, YFSETQ. With 2 bases removed from V and 0 bases from J, the gap between germline ends came to 17 bases. The CDR3 has 17 amino acids. CDR3 sequence: CASSFTAGGQDQETQYF. The CDR3 DNA sequence: TGCGCCAGCAGCTTTACGGCAGGGGGGCAAGACCAAGAGACCCAGTACTTC.

This clonotype has ten or more counts. V gene TRBV13 combines with J gene TRBJ2-2; 8 bases fit TRBD2. The CDR3 has 18 amino acids. Germline CDR1 PRHDT, CDR2 FYEKMQ (reference sequence). Trimming removed 5 bases from V and 0 bases from J; junction bases left unmatched: 11. The CDR3 coding sequence is TGTGCCAGCAGCCTGGCAGCGGGAGTAGATTCGAACACCGGGGAGCTGTTTTTT. Amino acid sequence: CASSLAAGVDSNTGELFF.

This clonotype was counted ten times or more. This chain links TRBV10-3 with TRBJ2-3; 14 bases align to TRBD2. Germline V lookup: CDR1 ENHRY, CDR2 SYGVKD. This CDR3 has 18 amino acids. V gave up 3 bases and J gave up 5 bases; unmatched junction bases: 10. For the CDR3, the DNA is TGTGCCATCAGTGACCTTGGGACTAGCGGGAGTTTCGGAGATACGCAGTATTTT. Protein sequence: CAISDLGTSGSFGDTQYF.

A remark on this clonotype: Its ends do not fully match the called genes, so a read error is possible. This chain connects TRBV3-1 to TRBJ1-4; tentatively, D is TRBD1 (6 bases). Germline assignment: CDR1 LGHDT and CDR2 YNNKEL (reference sequence). This CDR3 has 15 residues. The CDR3, as DNA: TGCGCCAGCAGCCGACTCCGGGGGCGTGGAGAAAAACTGCTTTTT. This gives the protein CASSRLRGRGEKLLF.

This clonotype was observed once. The genes are TRBV11-3 and TRBJ2-5, with 7 bases identical to TRBD1. V trimming: 4 bases; J trimming: 9 bases; junction bases outside the gene matches: 2. CDR1 and CDR2 from the germline V gene are SGHNT and YENEEA. There are 11 residues in the CDR3. The CDR3: CASSSQGAQYF. DNA for the CDR3: TGTGCCAGCAGCTCCCAGGGGGCCCAGTACTTC. Supplemented by reference TRBV11-3 and TRBJ2-5, the full variable domain reads EAGVVQSPRYKIIEKKQPVAFWCNPISGHNTLYWYLQNLGQGPELLIRYENEEAVDDSQLPKDRFSAERLKGVDSTLKIQPAELGDSAVYLCASSSQGAQYFGPGTRLLVL.

The chain employs TRBV5-6 and TRBJ1-1, with D possibly matching TRBD1 (5 bases). Trimming stripped 4 bases from V and 1 base from J, with 14 bases between. The CDR3 runs 15 residues. In germline, CDR1 is SGHDT, CDR2 YYEEEE. The CDR3 is CASSRRVTGNTEAFF. The CDR3 bases are TGTGCCAGCAGCCGCAGAGTAACAGGGAACACTGAAGCTTTCTTT.

This clonotype was seen more than once but under ten times. The chain links TRBV9 to TRBJ1-1; D gene unclear. The germline V gene has CDR1 SGDLS and CDR2 YYNGEE. CDR3 size: 16 residues. The germline V and J ends were trimmed by 3 bases and 1 base, with 16 bases remaining between them. As DNA, the CDR3 is TGTGCCAGCAGCGGGGGATTTGTTCGGTCGAACACTGAAGCTTTCTTT. It specifies CASSGGFVRSNTEAFF. The variable domain in full, with the rest retrieved from reference TRBV9 and TRBJ1-1, is DSGVTQTPKHLITATGQRVTLRCSPRSGDLSVYWYQQSLDQGLQFLIQYYNGEERAKGNILERFSAQQFPDLHSELNLSSLELGDSALYFCASSGGFVRSNTEAFFGQGTRLTVV.